The present T cell receptor beta chain was sequenced within a study of CD8 T cells in Susac syndrome (dated by TCRdb to between 2018 and 2021). For the study in its entirety: Whether CD8+ T cell activation and differentiation in Susac syndrome was antigen driven was tested using repertoire sequencing.

Its CDR3 holds 14 amino acids, cysteine through phenylalanine. Kept here is only the CDR3 DNA, which spans 42 bases and is read in frame from base 1. According to the germline V gene (reference sequence), CDR1 reads MNHEY and CDR2 reads SMNVEV. V is shortened by 6 bases, J by 0 bases, and the region joining them spans 8 bases. With respect to this clonotype: Its antigen is still unknown. Qualities for individual bases were not recorded, and no much larger clone is one base off.

Results and caveats for the whole study, not just this receptor: The study acknowledged that relatively few individuals were included in the TCR sequencing and HLA analysis.

Peripheral blood CD8+ and CD4+ T cells from healthy donors, Susac syndrome patients and multiple sclerosis patients were profiled using high-throughput TCR beta sequencing. The multiple sclerosis controls were treatment-naive patients whose relapsing-remitting disease, either stable or active, fulfilled the revised McDonald criteria. Bulk CD8+ and CD4+ T cells were purified by magnetic negative isolation, while CD8+ TEMRA cells were enriched using FACS. Blood was drawn into EDTA tubes, processed within 24 hours, and PBMCs were isolated by density gradient centrifugation. PBMCs destined for TCR sequencing were cryopreserved in liquid nitrogen and later thawed in a 37 °C water bath. A purity of at least 90% was achieved for sorted or isolated CD4+, CD8+ and CD8+ TEMRA cells. RNA was extracted with the RNeasy kit and roughly 0.45 to 1 ug was reverse transcribed using random hexamers. The immunoSEQ multiplex PCR assay, which covers 54 Vbeta and 13 Jbeta segments, was used to amplify TCR beta CDR3 regions. To correct PCR amplification bias, a synthetic template baseline was used for both primer optimization and computational correction. From the authors' description of their analysis: Only productive sequences were kept, with reads annotated to V, D and J genes according to IMGT and analyzed in immunoSEQ Analyzer. To calculate clonality, Shannon entropy was normalized by log2 of the number of productive unique sequences and then subtracted from one. For each patient and control, public and private clones were evaluated among the 100 most prevalent clones. A clone was defined as Susac-specific if it was absent from the healthy and MS cohorts, from roughly 980 published viral clones and from other ImmuneACCESS disease sequences. TCRdb trimmed the raw reads at Q25, called clones with MiXCR and kept productive beta chains. Merged by CDR3 protein, the rows form single entries marked with the most common genes and DNA. TCRdb's processing, not the authors' own work, is the source of the V and J calls. The sample profile shows about 180,000 distinct CDR3 sequences; 80% to 95% of them were found once. The biggest ten clones account for around 0.09% of the sample.

The receptor comes from a human donor with multiple sclerosis. The V gene is TRBV27 and the J gene is TRBJ1-4; the D gene identity is not certain. The sample taken for sequencing was CD4+ T cells from PBMCs. The nucleotide sequence reads TGTGCCAGCAGAGGGAGAGCAACTAATGAAAAACTGTTTTTT. Translated, it gives CASRGRATNEKLFF.